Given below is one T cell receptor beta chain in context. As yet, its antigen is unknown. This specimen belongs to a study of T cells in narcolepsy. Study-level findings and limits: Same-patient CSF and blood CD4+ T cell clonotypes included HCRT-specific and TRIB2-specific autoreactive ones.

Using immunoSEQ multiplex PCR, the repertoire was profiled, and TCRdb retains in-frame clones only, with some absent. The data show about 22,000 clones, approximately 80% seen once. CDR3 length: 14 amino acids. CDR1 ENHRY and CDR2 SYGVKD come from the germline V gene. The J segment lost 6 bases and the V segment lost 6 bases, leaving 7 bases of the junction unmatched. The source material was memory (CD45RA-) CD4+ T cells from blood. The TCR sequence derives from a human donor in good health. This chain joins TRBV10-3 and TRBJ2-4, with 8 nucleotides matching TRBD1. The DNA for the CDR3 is TGTGCCATCAGACCTACAGGGGGTGGAAACATTCAGTACTTC. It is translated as CAIRPTGGGNIQYF.